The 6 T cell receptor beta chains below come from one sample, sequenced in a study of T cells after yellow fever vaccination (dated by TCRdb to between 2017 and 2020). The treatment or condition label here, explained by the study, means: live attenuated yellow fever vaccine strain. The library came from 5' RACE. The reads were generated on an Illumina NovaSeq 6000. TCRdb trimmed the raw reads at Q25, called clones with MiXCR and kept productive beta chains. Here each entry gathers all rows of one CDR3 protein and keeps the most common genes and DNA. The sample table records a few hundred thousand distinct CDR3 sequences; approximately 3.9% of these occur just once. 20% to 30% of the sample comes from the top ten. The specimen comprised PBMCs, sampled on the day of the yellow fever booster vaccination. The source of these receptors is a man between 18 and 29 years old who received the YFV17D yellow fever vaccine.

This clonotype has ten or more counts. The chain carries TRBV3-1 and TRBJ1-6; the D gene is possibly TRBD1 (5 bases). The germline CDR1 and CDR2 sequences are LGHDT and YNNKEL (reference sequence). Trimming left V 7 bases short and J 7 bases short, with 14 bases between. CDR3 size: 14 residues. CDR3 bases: TGTGCCAGCACCCCGGGACGGGGGAATTCACCCCTCCACTTT. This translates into CASTPGRGNSPLHF.

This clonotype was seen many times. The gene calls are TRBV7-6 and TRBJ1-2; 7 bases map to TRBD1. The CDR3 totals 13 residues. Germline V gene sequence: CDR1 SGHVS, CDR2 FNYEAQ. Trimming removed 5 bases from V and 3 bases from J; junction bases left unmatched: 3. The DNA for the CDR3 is TGTGCCAGCAGCCCAGGGGGGGACTATGGCTACACCTTC. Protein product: CASSPGGDYGYTF.

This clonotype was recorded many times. CDR3 nucleotides: TGCAGCGTTGGGGAGGGAAGGCAGTTCTTC. The encoded protein is CSVGEGRQFF. The rearrangement links TRBV29-1 to TRBJ2-1, with 7 bases aligning to TRBD2. The CDR3 contains 10 residues. The germline V gene encodes CDR1 SQVTM and CDR2 ANQGSEA. Losses at the gene ends were 4 bases for V and 12 bases for J; bases not matched to a gene: 3.

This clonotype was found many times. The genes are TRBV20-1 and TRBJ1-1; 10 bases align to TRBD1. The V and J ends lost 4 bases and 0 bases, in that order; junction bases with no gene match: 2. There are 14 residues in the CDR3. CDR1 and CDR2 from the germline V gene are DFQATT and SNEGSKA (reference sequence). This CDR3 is CSAIGTGVNTEAFF. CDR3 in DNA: TGCAGTGCTATCGGGACAGGGGTGAACACTGAAGCTTTCTTT.

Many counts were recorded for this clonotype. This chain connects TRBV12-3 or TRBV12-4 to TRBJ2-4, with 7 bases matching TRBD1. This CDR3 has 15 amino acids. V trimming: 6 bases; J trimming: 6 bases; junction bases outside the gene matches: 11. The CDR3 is CASRAPGTALNIQYF. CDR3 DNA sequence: TGTGCCAGCAGAGCCCCCGGGACAGCACTAAACATTCAGTACTTC.

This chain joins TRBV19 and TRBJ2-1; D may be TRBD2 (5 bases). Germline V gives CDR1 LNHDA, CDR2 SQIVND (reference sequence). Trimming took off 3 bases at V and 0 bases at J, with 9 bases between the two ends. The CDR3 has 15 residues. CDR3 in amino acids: CASSMLRGSYNEQFF. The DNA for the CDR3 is TGTGCCAGTAGTATGCTCCGGGGCTCCTACAATGAGCAGTTCTTC.